Each of the 21 T cell receptor beta chains below was sequenced from the same sample in a study of blood T cell repertoires in COVID-19. Produced via immunoSEQ multiplex PCR; TCRdb's table is partial and in-frame only. Seen here are around 59,000 clones, around 89% observed once, and the top ten hold 1.4%. The sequencing sample was made of peripheral blood. These receptors all come from a man between 60 and 75 years old with acute or convalescent COVID-19.

This clone was seen once. This chain joins TRBV6-5 and TRBJ1-2; D is perhaps TRBD1 (6 bases). The CDR3 sequence is 14 residues long. Germline V gene sequence: CDR1 MNHEY, CDR2 SVGAGI. Trimming cost V 6 bases and J 0 bases, with 11 bases left between them. CDR3 in DNA: TGTGCCAGCAGATTGGGGGCGTCTAACTATGGCTACACCTTC. Its translation: CASRLGASNYGYTF.

Only one count was recorded for this clone. The V call is TRBV9, the J call TRBJ1-1, with unresolved D. The CDR3 spans 13 residues. Between the trimmed V and J ends, which lost 1 base and 2 bases, there was a span of 6 bases. In germline, CDR1 is SGDLS, CDR2 YYNGEE. The CDR3 protein is CASSVTGNTEAFF. CDR3 sequence (DNA): TGTGCCAGCAGCGTAACGGGTAACACTGAAGCTTTCTTT.

The gene calls are TRBV7-2 and TRBJ2-7, with 7 bases that match TRBD1. The CDR3 covers 15 residues. Unmatched junction bases numbered 6, after V lost 2 bases and J lost 2 bases. Germline assignment: CDR1 SGHTA and CDR2 FQGNSA. CDR3 sequence (DNA): TGTGCCAGCAGCTTAACCGGGACAGTAACCTACGAGCAGTACTTC. This gives the protein CASSLTGTVTYEQYF.

For the CDR3, the DNA is TGTGCCAGCAGTGACCGGGACAGGGCGAACACTGAAGCTTTCTTT. Translating it yields CASSDRDRANTEAFF. The chain combines TRBV6-1 with TRBJ1-1, with 9 bases matching TRBD1. Trimming removed 3 bases from V and 1 base from J; junction bases left unmatched: 3. Germline V lookup: CDR1 MNHNS, CDR2 SASEGT. The CDR3 is made up of 15 amino acids.

The chain couples TRBV6-2 or TRBV6-3 to TRBJ2-5, with TRBD1 identical over 9 bases. Germline V gene lookup returns CDR1 MNHEY and CDR2 SVGEGT. With V trimmed by 5 bases and J by 4 bases, 8 bases remained unmatched. There are 15 residues in the CDR3. In DNA form, the CDR3 reads TGTGCCAGCAGTAAGGGGACAGGGAGAGGAGAGACCCAGTACTTC. Its protein product is CASSKGTGRGETQYF.

The genes are TRBV9 and TRBJ1-1; no definite D call. The V gene's germline CDR1 is SGDLS and CDR2 YYNGEE. CDR3 length equals 16 residues. V lost 1 base to trimming and J lost 1 base, with 14 bases between them. CDR3 sequence: CASSVYPAPGNTEAFF. The CDR3 coding sequence is TGTGCCAGCAGCGTATACCCCGCACCGGGGAACACTGAAGCTTTCTTT.

This chain uses TRBV19 with TRBJ2-6; 12 bases fit TRBD1. Germline lookup yields CDR1 LNHDA and CDR2 SQIVND (reference sequence). CDR3 size: 20 residues. V gave up 5 bases and J gave up 0 bases; unmatched junction bases: 11. Here the CDR3 DNA reads TGTGCCAGTAGTGCGGGACAGGGGGCGCCTTCCAACTCTGGGGCCAACGTCCTGACTTTC. It codes for CASSAGQGAPSNSGANVLTF.

Turning to this clone: One end of the junction varies from germline; a read error may be responsible. This chain joins TRBV7-7 and TRBJ2-1, with TRBD2 matching 8 bases. Germline assignment: CDR1 SSHAT and CDR2 FNYEAQ (reference sequence). The CDR3 loop spans 14 amino acids. The DNA of the CDR3 is TGTGCTAGCAGCTCTGGACTAGCTCGAAATGAGCAGTTCTTC. It is translated as CASSSGLARNEQFF. The complete variable domain, with remaining parts taken from reference TRBV7-7 and TRBJ2-1, reads GAGVSQSPRYKVTKRGQDVTLRCDPISSHATLYWYQQALGQGPEFLTYFNYEAQPDKSGLPSDRFSAERPEGSISTLTIQRTEQRDSAMYRCASSSGLARNEQFFGPGTRLTVL.

V and J are TRBV5-1 and TRBJ1-6; 9 bases agree with TRBD1. This CDR3 region has 18 residues. Germline CDR1 is SGHRS and CDR2 is YFSETQ. V was clipped by 0 bases and J by 10 bases; unmatched bases: 14. As DNA, the CDR3 is TGCGCCAGCAGCTTGGGGGATTACAGGGGGCTCGGAAGCTCACCCCTCCACTTT. Its protein product is CASSLGDYRGLGSSPLHF.

The J gene is TRBJ2-1, the V gene TRBV7-7, with D perhaps matching TRBD2 (6 bases). CDR3 length equals 17 residues. CDR1 and CDR2 (germline): SSHAT, FNYEAQ (reference sequence). CDR3 DNA: TGTGCTAGGAGCTTTGGGGACTCTATGAGCTCCTACAATGAGCAGTTCTTC. Protein product: CARSFGDSMSSYNEQFF.

The genes are TRBV20-1 and TRBJ2-3, with D maybe TRBD2 (5 bases). The V gene lost 3 bases and the J gene lost 0 bases, with 10 bases spanning the gap. Germline V gene data show CDR1 as DFQATT and CDR2 as SNEGSKA (reference sequence). This CDR3 contains 14 residues. CDR3 protein: CSASPSPSTDTQYF. The CDR3 DNA follows: TGCAGTGCTAGTCCTAGCCCGAGCACAGATACGCAGTATTTT.

This chain uses TRBV7-3 with TRBJ2-5, with D possibly being TRBD2 (6 bases). Germline-derived CDR1 and CDR2 are SGHTA and FQGTGA. V lost 0 bases, J lost 5 bases, and 16 bases lay in between. The CDR3 runs 16 residues. CDR3 region: CASSLTSGGSIETQYF. The CDR3 nucleotides are TGTGCCAGCAGCTTAACAAGTGGGGGGTCAATCGAGACCCAGTACTTC.

The J gene is TRBJ2-1, the V gene TRBV5-1, with 9 bases matching TRBD2. Losses at the gene ends were 4 bases for V and 6 bases for J; bases not matched to a gene: 11. The CDR3 covers 16 residues. The germline V gene has CDR1 SGHRS and CDR2 YFSETQ. This chain's CDR3 is CASSLTAGTSSNEQFF. The CDR3, as DNA: TGCGCCAGCAGCCTAACAGCCGGGACTAGCTCCAATGAGCAGTTCTTC.

The chain couples TRBV7-9 to TRBJ1-1; D not resolved. V was cut by 2 bases and J by 11 bases, with 12 bases left in between. Germline-derived CDR1 and CDR2 are SEHNR and FQNEAQ (reference sequence). The CDR3 runs to 12 residues. CDR3 sequence: CASSLSGLPAFF. CDR3 sequence (DNA): TGTGCCAGCAGCTTAAGCGGGCTGCCCGCTTTCTTT. The full variable domain, rest sourced from reference TRBV7-9 and TRBJ1-1, is DTGVSQNPRHKITKRGQNVTFRCDPISEHNRLYWYRQTLGQGPEFLTYFQNEAQLEKSRLLSDRFSAERPKGSFSTLEIQRTEQGDSAMYLCASSLSGLPAFFGQGTRLTVV.

The chain uses TRBV7-8 and TRBJ2-1; tentatively, D is TRBD2 (5 bases). Trimming took 1 base from V and 10 from J, leaving 11 bases between them. The length of the CDR3 is 13 residues. CDR1 SGHVS and CDR2 FQNEAQ come from the germline V gene. The CDR3 here is CASSLVLAGEQFF. Written as DNA, the CDR3 is TGTGCCAGCAGCTTAGTGCTAGCCGGGGAGCAGTTCTTC.

This sequence joins TRBV10-3 and TRBJ1-4, with 9 positions matching TRBD1. V lost 6 bases and J lost 8; bases outside the gene matches: 4. The germline gives CDR1 ENHRY, CDR2 SYGVKD. The CDR3 is 13 residues long. CDR3 in DNA: TGTGCCATCAGGGACAGGGGTTCGGAAAAACTGTTTTTT. The encoded protein is CAIRDRGSEKLFF.

The rearrangement uses TRBV28 and TRBJ2-1; TRBD2 might be the D (6 bases). V was cut by 3 bases and J by 0 bases, with 9 bases left in between. The germline CDR1 and CDR2 sequences are MDHEN and SYDVKM. CDR3 length: 15 amino acids. The CDR3 region is CASSFPGSSYNEQFF. DNA of the CDR3: TGTGCCAGCAGTTTCCCCGGGAGCTCCTACAATGAGCAGTTCTTC.

This clone was seen a handful of times. The V gene is TRBV28, the J gene TRBJ1-4; D not resolved. V was shortened by 4 bases and J by 4 bases, with 16 bases between the two germline ends. The CDR3 is 16 residues long. Germline loops: CDR1 MDHEN, CDR2 SYDVKM. DNA for the CDR3: TGTGCCAGCAGTTACCCACTGACAAGTTATAATGAAAAACTGTTTTTT. It specifies CASSYPLTSYNEKLFF.

The chain uses TRBV27 and TRBJ2-1, with D maybe TRBD2 (5 bases). The ends were cut back, 6 bases at V and 6 bases at J, with 18 bases in the middle. Germline CDR1 MNHEY, CDR2 SMNVEV (reference sequence). There are 15 residues in the CDR3. The CDR3: CASRRDFWGGNEQFF. The CDR3, as DNA: TGTGCCAGCAGACGGGATTTTTGGGGTGGCAATGAGCAGTTCTTC.

The V gene is TRBV7-2, the J gene TRBJ1-5; 8 nucleotides align to TRBD1. The germline V gene encodes CDR1 SGHTA and CDR2 FQGNSA. This CDR3 contains 14 residues. V dropped 7 bases and J dropped 7; count of bases not matched to a gene: 9. The CDR3 sequence is CASNKQGARQPQHF. CDR3 DNA: TGTGCCAGCAACAAGCAGGGGGCGCGGCAGCCCCAGCATTTT.

The chain recombines TRBV28 with TRBJ1-1; 7 nucleotides match TRBD1. CDR3 length equals 16 residues. After removal of 2 bases from V and 1 base from J, the junction contained 7 bases not matched to a gene. Germline V CDR1 and CDR2: MDHEN, SYDVKM. CDR3 DNA sequence: TGTGCCAGCAGTTTAATCCCGGGACAGAAGAACACTGAAGCTTTCTTT. Residues: CASSLIPGQKNTEAFF.